Shown below are 20 T cell receptor beta chains from a single sample sequenced in a study of blood T cells in healthy people across ages. It was with a sample-barcoded 5' primer and a J-beta primer mix that a second PCR of about 7 to 12 cycles was run. MiXCR, run by TCRdb on the 5' RACE reads, gives a single entry per CDR3 protein. The sample has over a million distinct CDR3 sequences; around two fifths are singletons. Input material: blood. These receptors came from a woman in her late teens or twenties in good health.

The J gene is TRBJ2-5, the V gene TRBV29-1, with D uncertain. Trimming removed 2 bases from V and 1 base from J, with 8 bases in between. Germline V gene lookup returns CDR1 SQVTM and CDR2 ANQGSEA. This CDR3 contains 13 residues. CDR3 protein: CSVESRRQETQYF. The CDR3 nucleotides read TGCAGCGTTGAATCGAGGCGCCAAGAGACCCAGTACTTC.

This clonotype came up many times. CDR3 coding DNA: TGCGCCAGCAGCCAAATCCGGGACAGGGGTGACTATGGCTACACCTTC. As protein: CASSQIRDRGDYGYTF. The V and J genes are TRBV4-1 and TRBJ1-2, with TRBD1 identical over 10 bases. Germline-derived CDR1 and CDR2 are MGHRA and YSYEKL. V trimming: 2 bases; J trimming: 3 bases; junction bases outside the gene matches: 6. This CDR3 contains 16 residues.

The chain recombines TRBV5-1 with TRBJ2-7; the match to TRBD2 covers 7 bases. CDR1 SGHRS and CDR2 YFSETQ come from the germline V gene. This CDR3 region has 14 residues. V lost 1 base to trimming and J lost 7 bases; unmatched junction nucleotides: 8. The CDR3: CASSLTLAVGEQYF. The CDR3, as DNA: TGCGCCAGCAGCTTGACCCTAGCGGTAGGGGAGCAGTACTTC.

This clonotype was detected a few times. The chain joins TRBV7-2 to TRBJ2-3; no firm D call. Per germline, CDR1 SGHTA and CDR2 FQGNSA. The CDR3 consists of 13 residues. Trimming shortened V by 5 bases and J by 4 bases, and 10 bases separated the two germline ends. In DNA, the CDR3 is TGTGCCAGCAGCGCGGTCGTCCCAGATACGCAGTATTTT. Residues: CASSAVVPDTQYF.

The chain couples TRBV29-1 to TRBJ2-3; TRBD2 aligns across 11 bases. Germline V CDR1 and CDR2: SQVTM, ANQGSEA. Losses at the gene ends were 7 bases for V and 0 bases for J; bases not matched to a gene: 3. CDR3 length equals 14 residues. The CDR3 coding sequence is TGCAGCGCTATAGCGGGGGGGAGCACAGATACGCAGTATTTT. Translated, it gives CSAIAGGSTDTQYF.

This clonotype was recorded a few times. This chain joins TRBV4-1 and TRBJ1-6; D is undetermined. CDR1 is MGHRA, CDR2 YSYEKL, per germline. V was trimmed by 2 bases and J by 9 bases, leaving 11 bases between them. The CDR3 runs 14 residues. CDR3 DNA: TGCGCCAGCAGCCAATTTGGTGATGGTTCACCCCTCCACTTT. Translation: CASSQFGDGSPLHF.

The V call is TRBV25-1, the J call TRBJ2-2, with D tentatively TRBD2 (6 bases). The CDR3 is 14 amino acids. V lost 5 bases and J 4 bases, leaving 11 bases between the germline ends. Germline V CDR1 and CDR2: MGHDK, SYGVNS. This chain's CDR3 is CASSNPGGTGELFF. In nucleotides, the CDR3 is TGTGCCAGCAGTAATCCCGGGGGCACCGGGGAGCTGTTTTTT.

The genes are TRBV10-1 and TRBJ2-1, with TRBD2 matching 15 bases. CDR3 length: 17 amino acids. After removal of 8 bases from V and 6 bases from J, the junction contained 11 bases not matched to a gene. Germline lookup yields CDR1 WNHNN and CDR2 SYGVQD (reference sequence). CDR3 coding DNA: TGCGCCAGCTCCAGGACTAGCGGGGGGGCCCTCGGCAATGAGCAGTTCTTC. Translation: CASSRTSGGALGNEQFF.

This clonotype showed up just a few times. CDR3 in amino acids: CASSTAGSAYEQYF. CDR3 DNA sequence: TGTGCCAGCAGCACAGCGGGGAGTGCCTACGAGCAGTACTTC. This rearrangement joins TRBV7-2 to TRBJ2-7; TRBD2 matches 7 bases. Germline V gene sequence: CDR1 SGHTA, CDR2 FQGNSA. V lost 5 bases and J lost 2; bases outside the gene matches: 6. The CDR3 runs 14 residues.

This clonotype came up a few times. Written as DNA, the CDR3 is TGCAGTGCTTCCGGGACAGTGGGATATAGCAATCAGCCCCAGCATTTT. This encodes CSASGTVGYSNQPQHF. The chain employs TRBV20-1 and TRBJ1-5; 7 bases map to TRBD1. Germline-derived CDR1 and CDR2 are DFQATT and SNEGSKA (reference sequence). This CDR3 comprises 16 residues. Losses at the gene ends were 5 bases for V and 0 bases for J; bases not matched to a gene: 10.

The chain joins TRBV6-5 to TRBJ2-4; D is perhaps TRBD2 (6 bases). Near its end, the DNA agrees better with TRBJ2-5, so the J call may be wrong. The CDR3 extends over 15 amino acids. The germline V gene has CDR1 MNHEY and CDR2 SVGAGI. CDR3 bases: TGTGCCAGCAGTTACGCCGGCGGGGCACGAGAGACCCAGTACTTC. As protein: CASSYAGGARETQYF.

This clonotype was observed a handful of times. This chain connects TRBV20-1 to TRBJ2-3; 14 bases are shared with TRBD2. The V gene's germline CDR1 is DFQATT and CDR2 SNEGSKA (reference sequence). The CDR3 runs to 19 residues. V dropped 1 base and J dropped 6; count of bases not matched to a gene: 15. CDR3 region: CSARAPALGLAGEKDTQYF. In nucleotides, the CDR3 is TGCAGTGCTAGAGCCCCGGCTCTGGGACTAGCGGGAGAAAAGGATACGCAGTATTTT.

The V gene is TRBV20-1, the J gene TRBJ1-1; tentative D call: TRBD1 (5 bases). CDR3 length: 13 residues. The germline V gene encodes CDR1 DFQATT and CDR2 SNEGSKA (reference sequence). The V end lost 1 base, the J end lost 1 base, and 7 bases lay between the germline ends. The CDR3 bases are TGCAGTGCTAGAGGGGGCCCGAACACTGAAGCTTTCTTT. Translated: CSARGGPNTEAFF.

The J gene is TRBJ2-7, the V gene TRBV5-1, with D perhaps matching TRBD2 (5 bases). CDR3 length: 13 amino acids. Germline CDR1 and CDR2: SGHRS and YFSETQ. Trimming removed 6 bases at V and 4 bases at J, with 14 bases between. CDR3 DNA sequence: TGCGCCAGCACGGGAACCCCTGGGTACGAGCAGTACTTC. Its protein is CASTGTPGYEQYF. Together with reference TRBV5-1 and TRBJ2-7, the CDR3 gives the full variable domain: KAGVTQTPRYLIKTRGQQVTLSCSPISGHRSVSWYQQTPGQGLQFLFEYFSETQRNKGNFPGRFSGRQFSNSRSEMNVSTLELGDSALYLCASTGTPGYEQYFGPGTRLTVT.

The chain joins TRBV20-1 to TRBJ2-1; 10 bases agree with TRBD1. The CDR3 extends over 14 amino acids. V gave up 6 bases and J gave up 2 bases; unmatched junction bases: 4. Germline CDR1 and CDR2: DFQATT and SNEGSKA (reference sequence). The CDR3 sequence: CSAKTGGAYNEQFF. The CDR3 nucleotides are TGCAGTGCAAAGACAGGGGGCGCCTACAATGAGCAGTTCTTC.

The chain recombines TRBV6-1 with TRBJ2-7; a possible D gene is TRBD1 (6 bases). V was trimmed by 2 bases and J by 4 bases, leaving 12 bases between them. The CDR3 has 14 amino acids. Looked up from germline, CDR1 is MNHNS and CDR2 is SASEGT. For the CDR3, the DNA is TGTGCCAGCAGTGAATTGGACAGCCTATACGAGCAGTACTTC. It yields the protein CASSELDSLYEQYF.

Concerning this clonotype itself: Mismatch with germline at one junction end may stem from a read error. This sequence joins TRBV20-1 and TRBJ1-3; TRBD1 matches 8 bases. CDR3 length: 14 amino acids. Germline CDR1 reads DFQATT; CDR2 reads SNEGSKA (reference sequence). The CDR3 spells CSAYLTGAGNAIYF. CDR3 nucleotides: TGCAGTGCCTATTTGACAGGGGCCGGAAACGCCATATATTTT.

The gene calls are TRBV7-9 and TRBJ2-5, with 8 bases lining up with TRBD2. Losses at the gene ends were 4 bases for V and 3 bases for J; bases not matched to a gene: 7. CDR1 and CDR2 from the germline V gene are SEHNR and FQNEAQ (reference sequence). The CDR3 contains 15 residues. In DNA, the CDR3 is TGTGCCAGCAGCTCGGACCGCGGGGGGAAAGAGACCCAGTACTTC. Its protein product is CASSSDRGGKETQYF.

This clonotype was observed a handful of times. The rearrangement links TRBV5-5 to TRBJ2-7, with D perhaps given as TRBD1 or TRBD2 (5 bases each). The CDR3 has 15 amino acids. Trimming left V 4 bases short and J 1 base short, with 15 bases between. From germline, CDR1 is SGHKS and CDR2 YYEKEE (reference sequence). The CDR3 here is CASSPEGRKSYEQYF. The CDR3 DNA sequence: TGTGCCAGCAGCCCCGAGGGACGTAAATCCTACGAGCAGTACTTC.

V is TRBV5-3 and J is TRBJ1-2, with 7 positions matching TRBD1. TRBV5-3 is an ORF; its function is uncertain. CDR3 length: 22 residues. The V and J ends lost 5 bases and 0 bases, in that order; junction bases with no gene match: 28. CDR3 protein: CARSRKQRAGTACQKANYGYTF. The CDR3, as DNA: TGTGCCAGAAGTCGGAAACAGCGAGCTGGGACAGCATGCCAAAAAGCTAACTATGGCTACACCTTC.